This entry is about one T cell receptor beta chain. Authors' data handling: Amplifying reference gene primers gave estimates of nucleated cell counts. The data were produced by immunoSEQ multiplex PCR, yet TCRdb's version contains in-frame clones alone and is incomplete. That table is the source of V, J and clone size, and D and trimming were worked out from the DNA. This repertoire shows about 210,000 clones, 83% found once; its top ten account for 2% to 3%. The record originates from a study of blood T cell repertoires in COVID-19. As for the study in general: Sites in the United States, Italy and Spain provided acute and convalescent COVID-19 samples. PBMCs, B-cell-depleted T cells, or T cells were the source of the cDNA or gDNA that made up the material.

The sample consisted of peripheral blood. The TCR sequence derives from a woman between 35 and 50 years old with active or convalescent COVID-19.

DNA for the CDR3: TGTGCCACCAGTGATTCAGGGACAGGGGGCTACGAGCAGTACTTC. Its protein product is CATSDSGTGGYEQYF. The rearrangement joins TRBV24-1 to TRBJ2-7; the match to TRBD1 covers 11 bases. The CDR3 covers 15 residues. V was pared by 2 bases and J by 3 bases, with 2 bases of the junction left unmatched. In germline, CDR1 is KGHDR, CDR2 SFDVKD.